This T cell receptor beta chain stems from a study of T cells in Graves' hyperthyroidism and ophthalmopathy. The investigators amplified TCR beta CDR3 regions from RNA transcripts. The TCR CDR3 first-round RT-PCR relied on the HTBI primer set. Each CDR3 protein gets one entry after TCRdb re-called the multiplex PCR reads with MiXCR. The repertoire consists of hundreds of thousands of distinct CDR3 sequences, with about 15% occurring once and the leading ten covering less than 15%. General study results and limits: Prediction of ophthalmopathy progression came a median roughly 6.4 months pre-onset. The blood repertoire included most of the expanded thyroid clonotypes above 0.001.

With regard to this clonotype: Antigen unknown.

CDR1 and CDR2 (germline): SNHLY, FYNNEI. This CDR3 contains 16 residues. Trimming took 3 bases from V and 1 from J; bases not matched to a gene: 6. The sequenced sample was blood. This TCR was recovered from a man aged 18 to 35 with Graves' ophthalmopathy. The chain couples TRBV2 to TRBJ2-4; 7 bases agree with TRBD2. The CDR3 region is CASSDGWGGAKNIQYF. CDR3 nucleotides: TGTGCCAGCAGTGACGGTTGGGGGGGGGCCAAAAACATTCAGTACTTC. Full variable domain (remainder filled in from reference TRBV2 and TRBJ2-4): EPEVTQTPSHQVTQMGQEVILRCVPISNHLYFYWYRQILGQKVEFLVSFYNNEISEKSEIFDDQFSVERPDGSNFTLKIRSTKLEDSAMYFCASSDGWGGAKNIQYFGAGTRLSVL.